This paragraph reports one T cell receptor (beta chain). The antigen is undetermined. This specimen comes from a study of cytomegalovirus exposure and HLA in healthy donors. PCR involved 60 Vbeta and 13 Jbeta primers. The table came from immunoSEQ multiplex PCR; TCRdb's copy has only in-frame clones and leaves some out. The sample holds around 130,000 clones, approximately 86% seen once. Study-wide points: The listing of about 150 TCR beta chains classed them as cytomegalovirus-associated. Later analysis reportedly placed an Asian-associated ancestry cluster below the roughly 630-donor mean in N-insertions.

This CDR3 comprises 17 residues. Germline V gives CDR1 SGHAT, CDR2 FQNNGV. V was shortened by 5 bases and J by 3 bases, with 22 bases between the two germline ends. This clonotype originated in a boy younger than 18 in good health and CMV-seronegative. The sample consisted of PBMCs. The genes are TRBV11-2 and TRBJ1-2, with D possibly TRBD1 on 5 matching bases. The CDR3 is CASSPPGTGLRHYGYTF. The CDR3 DNA follows: TGTGCCAGCAGCCCACCCGGGACTGGTTTACGCCACTATGGCTACACCTTC.